These T cell receptor beta chains were read from a single sample in a study of beta chain features in type 1 diabetes. Profiling relied on immunoSEQ multiplex PCR, and the TCRdb table lists in-frame clones only, not all of them. The table shows hundreds of thousands of clones, with around an eighth occurring only once. Sequencing was done on a sample of naive CD4+ T cells from blood. The receptors stem from a man aged 18 to 29 with type 1 diabetes. CDR3s include the opening cysteine and the closing phenylalanine or tryptophan. The D gene is left open where the match is weak. Not every row has a clone size; where given, it reads once, few, many or a size class.

>TRBV28|TRBJ2-1|TRBD2|few
TGTGCCAGCAGTTTATTCATAGCGGGGGGCCTCAATGAGCAGTTCTTC
CASSLFIAGGLNEQFF
>TRBV30|TRBJ1-1|NA|few
TGTGCCTGGAGTGTAGGGACCAGAATGAACACTGAAGCTTTCTTT
CAWSVGTRMNTEAFF
>TRBV15|TRBJ2-1|TRBD1|few
TGTGCCACCAGCACTGGGACAGGGGGCTCCTTTGTGAATGAGCAGTTCTTC
CATSTGTGGSFVNEQFF
>TRBV23-1|TRBJ2-4|NA|NA
TGCGCCAGCAGTCATTCGGGTTTCAAAGGAACGGATACCAAAAACATTCAGTACTTC
CASSHSGFKGTDTKNIQYF
>TRBV5-4|TRBJ2-5|NA|NA
TGTGCCAGCAGCTTCGGACAGCGGCAAGAGACCCAGTACTTC
CASSFGQRQETQYF
>TRBV28|TRBJ1-1|NA|NA
TGTGCCAGCAATCGCAACCCCAGAAACACTGAAGCTTTCTTT
CASNRNPRNTEAFF
>TRBV4-1|TRBJ2-7|NA|few
TGCGCCAGCAGCCAAGGGAGCCTAGCGATCCAAAGGGGAGAGCAGTACTTC
CASSQGSLAIQRGEQYF
>TRBV11-2|TRBJ2-7|NA|few
TGTGCCAGCACCCCGGGGACGGCAGGCTACGAGCAGTACTTC
CASTPGTAGYEQYF
>TRBV11-2|TRBJ2-5|TRBD2|few
TGTGCCAGCAGCCCTGGAGCTAGCGGGGGGGCGGAGACCCAGTACTTC
CASSPGASGGAETQYF
>TRBV20-1|TRBJ1-1|NA|NA
TGCAGTGCTAGGGGTAACACTGAAGCTTTCTTT
CSARGNTEAFF
>TRBV6-5|TRBJ1-2|TRBD1|NA
TGTGCCTCCAGTTACGGGACAGAGAACTATGGCTACACCTTC
CASSYGTENYGYTF
>TRBV6-1|TRBJ1-5|TRBD1|NA
TGTGCCAGCAGTGAGGATCCAGGGGGCAGGGGCAATCAGCCCCAGCATTTT
CASSEDPGGRGNQPQHF
>TRBV5-6|TRBJ1-5|TRBD1|NA
TGTGCCAGCAGCTTGGGAGGAGGGACAGGCAATCAGCCCCAGCATTTT
CASSLGGGTGNQPQHF
>TRBV6-1|TRBJ1-5|TRBD1|NA
TGTGCCAGCAAGAAGGGACAGGATAGCAATCAGCCCCAGCATTTT
CASKKGQDSNQPQHF
>TRBV5-1|TRBJ2-5|NA|NA
TGCGCCAGCAGGGTTAGCGGACTCCAAGAGACCCAGTACTTC
CASRVSGLQETQYF
>TRBV5-1|TRBJ1-6|TRBD1|few
TGCGCCAGCAGCTCGTACCTTGGACAGGGCGATAATTCACCCCTCCACTTT
CASSSYLGQGDNSPLHF
>TRBV9|TRBJ2-7|TRBD1|few
TGTGCCAGCAGCGTTGCAGGGACAGGGATTTACGAGCAGTACTTC
CASSVAGTGIYEQYF
>TRBV30|TRBJ1-3|NA|few
TGTGCCTGGAGTGCTACCCGAGCTGGAAACACCATATATTTT
CAWSATRAGNTIYF
>TRBV7-9|TRBJ1-1|NA|few
TGTGCCAGCGGCTTCGGGTCTGAAGCTTTCTTT
CASGFGSEAFF
>TRBV2|TRBJ2-3|NA|NA
TGTGCCAGCAGTGGTTATGGGGAGAGGGATACGCAGTATTTT
CASSGYGERDTQYF
>TRBV14|TRBJ2-1|NA|many
TGTGCCAGCAGCCAGGGTGGTAGCGAGTTCTTC
CASSQGGSEFF
>TRBV9|TRBJ2-5|TRBD2|NA
TGTGCCAGCAGCGTAGCCACCGGGACTAGCGTTGCCCAGTACTTC
CASSVATGTSVAQYF
>TRBV6-4|TRBJ2-2|NA|few
TGTGCCAGCAGCCCCCGGAACACCGGGGAGCTGTTTTTT
CASSPRNTGELFF
>TRBV9|TRBJ2-3|TRBD1|NA
TGTGCCAGCAGCGTAGGGGACAGGGCAGGAGATACGCAGTATTTT
CASSVGDRAGDTQYF
>TRBV5-1|TRBJ2-1|TRBD1|few
TGCGCCAGCAGCTCGGACAGGGCAACTTACAATGAGCAGTTCTTC
CASSSDRATYNEQFF
>TRBV4-1|TRBJ1-4|NA|few
TGCGCCAGCAGCCCTGGCCAGACGAATGAAAAACTGTTTTTT
CASSPGQTNEKLFF
>TRBV30|TRBJ1-1|NA|few
TGTGCCTGGAGGGGGCAGATAGACACTGAAGCTTTCTTT
CAWRGQIDTEAFF
>TRBV5-1|TRBJ2-7|TRBD2|NA
TGCGCCAGCGCCGGGGAGGGACCCAGGAACGAGCAGTACTTC
CASAGEGPRNEQYF
>TRBV29-1|TRBJ2-5|TRBD1|NA
TGCAGCGTTCGGGGACAGGGCTCATGGGAGACCCAGTACTTC
CSVRGQGSWETQYF
>TRBV5-1|TRBJ2-5|NA|few
TGCGCCAGCAGCTTCGCCCACAGTCGGGGAGAGCGCCAGTACTTC
CASSFAHSRGERQYF
>TRBV18|TRBJ1-2|TRBD1|few
TGTGCCAGCTCACCATCCTGGGACAGCTTTAGCTATGGCTACACCTTC
CASSPSWDSFSYGYTF
>TRBV19|TRBJ2-1|NA|few
TGTGCCAGTAGTCCCCGAGGGGATGAGCAGTTCTTC
CASSPRGDEQFF
>TRBV9|TRBJ1-1|TRBD1|NA
TGTGCCAGCAGCGTGACAGGGGGCGCAGGCACTGAAGCTTTCTTT
CASSVTGGAGTEAFF
>TRBV29-1|TRBJ1-1|NA|few
TGCAGCGTTGAAGGTCGGGGAAGCACTGAAGCTTTCTTT
CSVEGRGSTEAFF
>TRBV30|TRBJ2-3|TRBD1|NA
TGTGCCTGGGGCCCGGGACAGGGGGGTTCAGATACGCAGTATTTT
CAWGPGQGGSDTQYF
>TRBV10-2|TRBJ2-7|NA|NA
TGCGCCAGCAGGGCCGCCTACGAGCAGTACTTC
CASRAAYEQYF
>TRBV5-1|TRBJ1-1|NA|few
TGCGCCAGCAGCTTCCAACCTGAGCGGGCGGCCGACACTGAAGCTTTCTTT
CASSFQPERAADTEAFF
>TRBV7-3|TRBJ2-3|NA|few
TGTGCCAGCAGCTTGGGAACAGATACGCAGTATTTT
CASSLGTDTQYF
>TRBV5-4|TRBJ2-1|TRBD2|NA
TGTGCCAGCAGCTCTCGACTAGCGGGGGGGAATGAGCAGTTCTTC
CASSSRLAGGNEQFF
>TRBV6-5|TRBJ1-1|NA|few
TGTGCCAGCTCTACAGGACGACTAATGAACACTGAAGCTTTCTTT
CASSTGRLMNTEAFF
>TRBV2|TRBJ2-1|NA|few
TGTGCCAGCAGTGAACTCCCGGCGACAGGAGTAAGCTACAATGAGCAGTTCTTC
CASSELPATGVSYNEQFF
>TRBV30|TRBJ2-1|NA|NA
TGTGCCTGGAGTGTAGGGGGATCCAATGAGCAGTTCTTC
CAWSVGGSNEQFF
>TRBV9|TRBJ2-4|NA|NA
TGTGCCAGCAGCGCCAGCTCCAGGGGAAGGAACATTCAGTACTTC
CASSASSRGRNIQYF
>TRBV7-9|TRBJ2-3|NA|few
TGTGCCAGCAGCCCCCTCGGGGGCCCAACAGATACGCAGTATTTT
CASSPLGGPTDTQYF
>TRBV18|TRBJ2-3|NA|few
TGTGCCAGCTCACTTCGGGACGTAGATACGCAGTATTTT
CASSLRDVDTQYF